This TCR beta chain was recovered during a study of T cell responses to AZD1222 COVID-19 vaccine. Broader study findings: Unmutated variant regions reportedly attract nearly half of all spike-specific TCRs. Two AZD1222 doses significantly raised spike-specific TCR breadth and depth over controls. Females made up more of the donors, who were largely white British, and clonal diversity may have come out too low. The study sampled repertoires only after the peak T cell response.

TCRdb's copy holds only in-frame clones and misses some; the assay was immunoSEQ multiplex PCR. The sample carries fewer than 130,000 clones, around 95% recorded once. From germline, CDR1 is MNHEY and CDR2 SVGAGI. This CDR3 spans 12 amino acids. Trimming shortened V by 5 bases and J by 0 bases, and 4 bases separated the two germline ends. About this clone itself: Its antigen remains unidentified.

This clonotype was sampled from an adult in good health. This material consisted of peripheral blood, taken on day 0 of AZD1222 vaccination. The rearrangement joins TRBV6-5 to TRBJ1-1; no clear D gene. Here the CDR3 DNA reads TGTGCCAGCAGTACGATGAACACTGAAGCTTTCTTT. Translating gives CASSTMNTEAFF.